A selection of T cell receptor beta chains follows, all from one sample in a study of blood T cells in healthy people across ages. A single record per CDR3 protein comes from TCRdb applying MiXCR to the 5' RACE reads. The repertoire holds over 1,500,000 distinct CDR3 sequences, around 42% seen once, with 20% to 25% in the top ten. The specimen was blood. The receptors come from a human donor in good health. Both conserved end residues are part of each CDR3. The order of the fields is CDR3 protein, D gene, CDR3 length, V gene, clone size, J gene. The D gene is left open where the match is weak. For some rows the clone size is stated as once, few or many, or as a class when expanded; others skip it.

CDR3aa: CASSLGWSRLAGYEQFF
d_gene: -
len: 17
v_gene: TRBV5-1
abundance: few
j_gene: TRBJ2-1

CDR3aa: CASSYSWGPQETQYF
d_gene: -
len: 15
v_gene: TRBV5-6
abundance: -
j_gene: TRBJ2-5

CDR3aa: CASSFGVGPQYEQYF
d_gene: -
len: 15
v_gene: TRBV7-2
abundance: -
j_gene: TRBJ2-7

CDR3aa: CASSYGDSYSSYNEQFF
d_gene: TRBD1
len: 17
v_gene: TRBV6-2/TRBV6-3
abundance: few
j_gene: TRBJ2-1

CDR3aa: CSARDHRWNTEAFF
d_gene: -
len: 14
v_gene: TRBV20-1
abundance: -
j_gene: TRBJ1-1

CDR3aa: CASSKDRIYGYTF
d_gene: -
len: 13
v_gene: TRBV6-6
abundance: -
j_gene: TRBJ1-2

CDR3aa: CSASWVGSYNEQFF
d_gene: -
len: 14
v_gene: TRBV20-1
abundance: -
j_gene: TRBJ2-1

CDR3aa: CASSSGTKNQPQHF
d_gene: -
len: 14
v_gene: TRBV7-6
abundance: -
j_gene: TRBJ1-5

CDR3aa: CASSSGGPVLVEPQHF
d_gene: -
len: 16
v_gene: TRBV7-3
abundance: -
j_gene: TRBJ1-5

CDR3aa: CASGRDNSYEQYF
d_gene: -
len: 13
v_gene: TRBV12-5
abundance: -
j_gene: TRBJ2-7

CDR3aa: CASSGTSSNQPQHF
d_gene: -
len: 14
v_gene: TRBV6-1
abundance: few
j_gene: TRBJ1-5

CDR3aa: CSARLYLGYTF
d_gene: -
len: 11
v_gene: TRBV20-1
abundance: -
j_gene: TRBJ1-2

CDR3aa: CSAGDSAYEQYF
d_gene: TRBD1
len: 12
v_gene: TRBV29-1
abundance: -
j_gene: TRBJ2-7

CDR3aa: CASSGYRGAGNQPQHF
d_gene: TRBD1
len: 16
v_gene: TRBV2
abundance: -
j_gene: TRBJ1-5

CDR3aa: CASSSLTVVGEKLFF
d_gene: -
len: 15
v_gene: TRBV7-9
abundance: -
j_gene: TRBJ1-4

CDR3aa: CSGLLADYNEQFF
d_gene: TRBD2
len: 13
v_gene: TRBV29-1
abundance: -
j_gene: TRBJ2-1

CDR3aa: CSVEESRPLGPYYEQYF
d_gene: -
len: 17
v_gene: TRBV29-1
abundance: -
j_gene: TRBJ2-7

CDR3aa: CSVEHRGGYTF
d_gene: TRBD1
len: 11
v_gene: TRBV29-1
abundance: -
j_gene: TRBJ1-2

CDR3aa: CASSLVSGILEQYF
d_gene: -
len: 14
v_gene: TRBV5-1
abundance: -
j_gene: TRBJ2-7

CDR3aa: CASSLGPSSAFF
d_gene: -
len: 12
v_gene: TRBV12-3/TRBV12-4
abundance: -
j_gene: TRBJ1-1